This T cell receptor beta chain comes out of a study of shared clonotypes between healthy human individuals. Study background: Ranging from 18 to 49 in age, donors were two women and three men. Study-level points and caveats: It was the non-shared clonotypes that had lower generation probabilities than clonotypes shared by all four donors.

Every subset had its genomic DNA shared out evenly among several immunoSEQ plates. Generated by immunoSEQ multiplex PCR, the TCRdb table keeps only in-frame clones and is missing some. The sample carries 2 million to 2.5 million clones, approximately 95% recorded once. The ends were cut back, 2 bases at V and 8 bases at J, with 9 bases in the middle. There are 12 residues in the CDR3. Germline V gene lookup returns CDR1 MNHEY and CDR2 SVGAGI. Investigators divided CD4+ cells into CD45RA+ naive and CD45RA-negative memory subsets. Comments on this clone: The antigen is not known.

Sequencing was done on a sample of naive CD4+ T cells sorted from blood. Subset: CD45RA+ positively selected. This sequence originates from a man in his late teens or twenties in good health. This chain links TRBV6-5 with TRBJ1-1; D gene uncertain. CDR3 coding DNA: TGTGCCAGCAGTTACATAGACGGGGAAGCTTTCTTT. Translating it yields CASSYIDGEAFF.